The sequence of this TCR beta chain was determined in a study of T cells in Graves' hyperthyroidism and ophthalmopathy (dated by TCRdb to the late 2010s). Looking at the study overall: Peripheral blood was collected at initial diagnosis, before any treatment. To identify distinguishing TCR V-J signatures, a discovery cohort of 90 to 100 patients was used, comprising some 45 with Graves' ophthalmopathy and around 57 with stable Graves' hyperthyroidism. Whether ophthalmopathy could be predicted prospectively was tested in an independent validation cohort made up of approximately 19 hyperthyroidism patients plus 17 patients who later progressed to ophthalmopathy. The 90 to 100 discovery patients were randomly divided into training and test sets at a 7:3 ratio. In several Graves' hyperthyroidism patients, the study also compared T-cell repertoires from thyroid tissue with T-cell repertoires from blood. After sampling, hyperthyroidism patients received methimazole starting at 30 mg daily, and ophthalmopathy patients received high-dose intravenous methylprednisolone. TCR Vbeta CDR3 sequencing of approximately 140 peripheral blood samples (over 40 ophthalmopathy, about 74 hyperthyroidism and some 17 progressor patients) is reported in the paper. What the authors observed across the whole study: In cross-validation, a model built on a 13 V-J signature told ophthalmopathy apart from stable hyperthyroidism with roughly 87% sensitivity and approximately 81% specificity, and in testing the same model reached 80%/75%. In validation, the model predicted progression to ophthalmopathy with approximately 70% sensitivity and less than 80% specificity, a median of roughly seven months before onset. Blood samples also contained most of the expanded thyroid clonotypes (frequency above 0.001), which suggests that blood repertoires may reflect thyroid immune responses. Sample size was not statistically predetermined, and blinding of investigators to group allocation was not performed.

The TCR beta CDR3 regions were amplified from the RNA transcripts. The first round of RT-PCR for the TCR CDR3 was performed with the HTBI primer set and the Qiagen OneStep RT-PCR kit. A second multiplex PCR round built the libraries, followed by size selection and purification. The libraries were sequenced on an Illumina HiSeq2000 using paired-end 100 bp reads. Per the original workflow: SOAPnuke was used to process the raw data, with reads discarded if the reads contained adapters or uncalled bases, had a mean Phred below 15, or lacked an exact constant-primer or identifier match. High-quality paired reads were merged using COPE v1.2.5, and each unique nucleotide sequence was defined as a clonotype. MiTCR v1.1 was used to align clonotypes to the IMGT TRBV, TRBD and TRBJ reference segments. Only V-J combinations with frequency above 0.0001, covering approximately 99% of repertoires, were analysed. A TCS score was defined as the ratio of F50 (clonal expansion) to E x V (chaos), with BLOSUM62-based TCRdist applied between CDR3 peptides within each V-J. Welch's t-statistics and random forest reduced roughly 540 V-J features to 13, which were used in a naive Bayes classifier (R e1071). TCRdb itself trimmed the public reads at Q25 with fastp, ran MiXCR and retained productive beta chains. Each CDR3 protein appears once, grouped with its most common genes and DNA. The V and J calls were not made by the authors but by TCRdb's processing. A total of more than 350,000 distinct CDR3 sequences appear in this sample, about 18% of them only once. The ten largest clonotypes hold around 35% of the sample.

V loses 8 bases of germline sequence and J loses 2 bases, and the interval between the two ends is 13 bases. The CDR3 spans 13 residues, from the cysteine through the phenylalanine. Here the CDR3 DNA is all that survives: 39 bases in frame from base 1. CDR1 and CDR2 (DFQATT, SNEGSKA) derive from the germline V gene (reference sequence). This clonotype has at least ten counts. No cognate antigen has been identified for it. Base qualities are not recorded, but no much larger clone differs from it by a single base. The hyperthyroidism patients were between 18 and 65 years old and newly diagnosed, with a disease duration of less than 2 months. Exclusion was applied to patients with uncontrolled infections, other autoimmune diseases, pregnancy or lactation. Diagnoses relied on clinical symptoms, serum thyroxine and TRAb, thyroid ultrasound and orbital computed tomography. For progressor patients, blood was drawn at the first diagnosis of hyperthyroidism, before any ophthalmopathy symptoms had appeared. Ficoll-Paque density gradient centrifugation was used to isolate PBMCs from approximately 11 ml of fresh peripheral blood. Patients classed as progressors first received a Graves' hyperthyroidism diagnosis and then went on to develop ophthalmopathy during follow-up. Total RNA was extracted using Trizol reagent, and RNA quality was assessed on an Agilent 2100 Bioanalyzer.

Sequences were obtained from blood. The chain employs TRBV20-1 and TRBJ2-1; too little of a D gene remains to name it. The receptor comes from a young woman with Graves' hyperthyroidism that later progressed to Graves' ophthalmopathy. Read as DNA, the sequence is TGCAGTCCATCCCCTCGTGCCTACAATGAGCAGTTCTTC. Translated, this gives CSPSPRAYNEQFF.